This passage covers 3 T cell receptor beta chains from one sample sequenced in a study of tumor-infiltrating lymphocytes in primary liver carcinoma. RNA and DNA were co-extracted from roughly 20-30 mg of unsorted bulk tissue. Total RNA (roughly 530 ng) served as template for TCR beta cDNA synthesis primed by a constant-region primer. Researchers made the TCR beta libraries by running three nested multiplex PCR rounds with slightly modified ARM-PCR. In the first two PCR rounds, TRBV1-TRBV30 forward primers were paired with a C-beta reverse primer, and each round lasted around 10 cycles. TCRdb passed the multiplex PCR reads through MiXCR, listing each CDR3 protein once. The sample comprises 50,000 to 70,000 distinct CDR3 sequences, about two thirds of which are singletons, and about 56% rests with the top ten. The sequencing input was liver tumor tissue from sampling region 2. Subset noted: tumor region T2, inferior pole. The receptors were gathered from a man aged 40-49 years with primary liver carcinoma and hepatitis B virus infection.

Concerning this clonotype itself: Compared with germline, one end of the junction differs, possibly owing to a read error. The CDR3 DNA reads as TGCGTCAGCAACCATGCCGGCAGTACCTCCTACGAGCAGTACTTC. As protein: CVSNHAGSTSYEQYF. The rearrangement joins TRBV4-1 to TRBJ2-7; D is unclear. Looked up from germline, CDR1 is MGHRA and CDR2 is YSYEKL. The CDR3 consists of 15 residues.

Turning to this clonotype: This clone may be a read error of a much larger clone one base away. The chain couples TRBV29-1 to TRBJ2-7, with D possibly TRBD1 on 5 matching bases. Trimming took off 3 bases at V and 5 bases at J, with 5 bases between the two ends. This CDR3 contains 10 residues. The germline V gene encodes CDR1 SQVTM and CDR2 ANQGSEA. The CDR3 loop reads CSVETDEQYF. CDR3 nucleotides: TGCAGCGTTGAGACAGACGAGCAGTACTTC.

The sample holds a few counts of this clonotype. The junction and the germline gene differ at one end; a read error may be behind it. The genes are TRBV7-3 and TRBJ2-3; 12 bases fit TRBD2. The germline gives CDR1 SGHTA, CDR2 FQGTGA. CDR3 size: 16 residues. CDR3 nucleotides: TGTGCCAGCAGCATCAGGACTAGCGGGACGACAGTTACGCAGTATTTT. Translating it yields CASSIRTSGTTVTQYF.